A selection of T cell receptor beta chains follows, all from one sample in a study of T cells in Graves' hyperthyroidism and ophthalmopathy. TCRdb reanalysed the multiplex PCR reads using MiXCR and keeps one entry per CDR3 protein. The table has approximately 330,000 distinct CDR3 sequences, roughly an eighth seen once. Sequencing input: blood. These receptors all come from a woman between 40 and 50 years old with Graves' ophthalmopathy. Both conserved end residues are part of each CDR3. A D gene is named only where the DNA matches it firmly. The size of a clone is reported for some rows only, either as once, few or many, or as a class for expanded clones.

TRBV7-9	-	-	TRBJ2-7	TGTGCCAGCAGCCCGAGTATCGGAGGTGGGCAGTACTTC	CASSPSIGGGQYF
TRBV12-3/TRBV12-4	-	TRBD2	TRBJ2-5	TGTGCCAGCAGTTTAGTCTCCGGGGGGGAGACCCAGTACTTC	CASSLVSGGETQYF
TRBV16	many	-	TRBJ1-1	TGTGCCAGCAGCCTAATGGTACAGAACACTGAAGCTTTCTTT	CASSLMVQNTEAFF
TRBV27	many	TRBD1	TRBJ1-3	TGTGCCAGCGGCGACAGGGGAGCTGGAAACACCATATATTTT	CASGDRGAGNTIYF
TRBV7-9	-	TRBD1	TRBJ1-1	TGTGCCAGCAGCAACCCGGGACAGGGGGCCCCATGGGCTTTCTTT	CASSNPGQGAPWAFF
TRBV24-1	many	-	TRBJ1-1	TGTGCCACCAGTGATAAGGGGAGGACTGAAGCTTTCTTT	CATSDKGRTEAFF
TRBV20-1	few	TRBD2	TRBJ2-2	TGCAGTGCTCCCGGAATACGGAGAAGCGGGAGGGAGACCGGGGAGCTGTTTTTT	CSAPGIRRSGRETGELFF
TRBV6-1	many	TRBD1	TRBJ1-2	TGTGCCAGCAGTCGCGGACAGGAATTTAACTATGGCTACACCTTC	CASSRGQEFNYGYTF
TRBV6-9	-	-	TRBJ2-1	TGTGGCAGCAGTTACGGGTACAATGAGCAGTTCTTC	CGSSYGYNEQFF
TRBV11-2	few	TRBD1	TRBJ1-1	TGTGCCAGCAGCCCCGGGACAGTTTCGAACACTGAAGCTTTCTTT	CASSPGTVSNTEAFF
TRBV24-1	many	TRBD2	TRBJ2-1	TGTGCCACCAGTAAAACGGGGGGTAGCTCCTACAATGAGCAGTTCTTC	CATSKTGGSSYNEQFF
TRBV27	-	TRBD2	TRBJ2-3	TGTGCCAGCAGTTTAAGTATCGGGGGGACCAATACGCAGTATTTT	CASSLSIGGTNTQYF
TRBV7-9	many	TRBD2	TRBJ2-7	TGTGCCAGCAGCCGGACTAGTTCGAGCTACGAGCAGTACTTC	CASSRTSSSYEQYF
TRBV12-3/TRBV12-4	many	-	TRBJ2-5	TGTGCCAGCACTCCGGAAGTTAAAACGGGGTCCCCAGAGACCCAGTACTTC	CASTPEVKTGSPETQYF